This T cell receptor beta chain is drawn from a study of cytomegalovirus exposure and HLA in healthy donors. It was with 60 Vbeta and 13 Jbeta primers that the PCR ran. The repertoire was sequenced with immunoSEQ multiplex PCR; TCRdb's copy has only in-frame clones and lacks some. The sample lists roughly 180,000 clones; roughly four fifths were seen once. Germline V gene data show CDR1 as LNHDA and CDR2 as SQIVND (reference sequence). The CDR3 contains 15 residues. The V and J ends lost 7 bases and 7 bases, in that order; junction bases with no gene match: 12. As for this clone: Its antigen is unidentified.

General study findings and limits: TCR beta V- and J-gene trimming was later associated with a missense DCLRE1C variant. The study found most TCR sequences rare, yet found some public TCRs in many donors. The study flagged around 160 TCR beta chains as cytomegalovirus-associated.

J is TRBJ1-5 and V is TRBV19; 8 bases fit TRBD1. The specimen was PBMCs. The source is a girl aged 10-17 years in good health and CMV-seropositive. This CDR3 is CASTTRTGMEQPQHF. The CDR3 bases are TGTGCCAGTACCACCAGGACAGGGATGGAACAGCCCCAGCATTTT.